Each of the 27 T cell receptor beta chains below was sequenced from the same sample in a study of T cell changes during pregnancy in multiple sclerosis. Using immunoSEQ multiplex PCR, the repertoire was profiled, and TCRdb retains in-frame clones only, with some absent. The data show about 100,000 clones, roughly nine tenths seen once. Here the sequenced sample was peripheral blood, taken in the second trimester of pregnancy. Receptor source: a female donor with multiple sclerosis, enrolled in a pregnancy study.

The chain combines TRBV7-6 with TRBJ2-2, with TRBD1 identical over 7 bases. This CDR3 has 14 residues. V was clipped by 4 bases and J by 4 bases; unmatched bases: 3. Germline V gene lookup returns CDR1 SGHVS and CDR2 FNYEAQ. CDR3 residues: CASSWDSVTGELFF. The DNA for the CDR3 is TGTGCCAGCAGCTGGGACAGTGTCACCGGGGAGCTGTTTTTT.

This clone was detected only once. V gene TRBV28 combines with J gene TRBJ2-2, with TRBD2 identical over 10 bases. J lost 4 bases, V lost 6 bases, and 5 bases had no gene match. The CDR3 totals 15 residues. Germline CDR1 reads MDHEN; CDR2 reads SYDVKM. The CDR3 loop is CASRDSGRFTGELFF. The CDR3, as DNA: TGTGCCAGCAGAGATAGCGGGAGGTTCACCGGGGAGCTGTTTTTT.

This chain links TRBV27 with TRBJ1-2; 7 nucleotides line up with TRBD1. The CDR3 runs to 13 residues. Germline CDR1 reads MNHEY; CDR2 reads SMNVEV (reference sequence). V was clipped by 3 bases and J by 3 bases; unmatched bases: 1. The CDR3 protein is CASSFGQDYGYTF. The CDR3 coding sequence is TGTGCCAGCAGTTTTGGACAGGACTATGGCTACACCTTC.

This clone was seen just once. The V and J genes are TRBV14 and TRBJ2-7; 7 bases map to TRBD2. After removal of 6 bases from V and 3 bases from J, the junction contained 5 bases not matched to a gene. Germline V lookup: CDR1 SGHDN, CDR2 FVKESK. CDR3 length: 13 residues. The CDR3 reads CASRAAGVYEQYF. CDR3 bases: TGTGCCAGCAGAGCCGCGGGAGTCTACGAGCAGTACTTC.

The CDR3 sequence: CASSPSQGVDTQYF. The CDR3 DNA is TGTGCCAGCAGCCCGTCGCAGGGGGTGGATACGCAGTATTTT. The chain has TRBV14 and TRBJ2-3; 7 bases are shared with TRBD1. V shed 4 bases, J shed 6 bases, and the junction held 7 bases outside the gene matches. This CDR3 is 14 amino acids long. Germline V gene sequence: CDR1 SGHDN, CDR2 FVKESK.

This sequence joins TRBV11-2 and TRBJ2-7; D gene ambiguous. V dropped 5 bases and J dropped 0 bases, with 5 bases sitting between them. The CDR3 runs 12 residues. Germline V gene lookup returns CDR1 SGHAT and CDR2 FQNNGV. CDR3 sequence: CASSPHSYEQYF. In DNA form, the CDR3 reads TGTGCCAGCAGCCCCCACTCCTACGAGCAGTACTTC.

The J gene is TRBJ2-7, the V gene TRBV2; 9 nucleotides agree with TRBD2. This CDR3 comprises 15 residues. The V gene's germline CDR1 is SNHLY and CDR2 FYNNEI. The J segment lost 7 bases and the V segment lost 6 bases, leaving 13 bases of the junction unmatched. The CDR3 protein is CASRLRSSGINEQYF. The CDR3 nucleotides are TGTGCCAGCAGACTTCGGTCTAGCGGGATTAATGAGCAGTACTTC.

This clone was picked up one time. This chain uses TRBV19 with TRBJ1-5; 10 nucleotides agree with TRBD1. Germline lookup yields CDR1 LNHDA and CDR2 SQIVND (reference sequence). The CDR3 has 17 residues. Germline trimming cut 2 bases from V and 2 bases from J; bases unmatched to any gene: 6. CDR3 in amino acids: CASSIRTGGRGNQPQHF. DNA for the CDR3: TGTGCCAGTAGTATAAGGACAGGGGGTCGGGGCAATCAGCCCCAGCATTTT.

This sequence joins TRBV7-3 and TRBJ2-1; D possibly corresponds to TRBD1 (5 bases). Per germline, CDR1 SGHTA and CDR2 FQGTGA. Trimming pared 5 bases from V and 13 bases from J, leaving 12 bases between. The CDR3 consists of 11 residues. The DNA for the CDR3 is TGTGCCAGCAGCCAGGGCTCATTTCAGTTCTTC. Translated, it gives CASSQGSFQFF. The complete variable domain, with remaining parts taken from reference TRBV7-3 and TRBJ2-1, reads GAGVSQTPSNKVTEKGKYVELRCDPISGHTALYWYRQSLGQGPEFLIYFQGTGAADDSGLPNDRFFAVRPEGSVSTLKIQRTERGDSAVYLCASSQGSFQFFGPGTRLTVL.

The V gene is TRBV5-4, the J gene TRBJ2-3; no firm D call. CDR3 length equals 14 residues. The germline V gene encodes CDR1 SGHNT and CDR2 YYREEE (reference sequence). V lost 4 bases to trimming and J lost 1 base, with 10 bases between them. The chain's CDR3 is CASSVESGTDTQYF. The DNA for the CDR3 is TGTGCCAGCAGCGTTGAAAGCGGCACAGATACGCAGTATTTT.

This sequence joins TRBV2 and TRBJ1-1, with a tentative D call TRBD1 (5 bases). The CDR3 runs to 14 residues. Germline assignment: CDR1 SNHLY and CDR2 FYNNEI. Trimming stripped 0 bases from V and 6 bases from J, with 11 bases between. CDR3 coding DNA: TGTGCCAGCAGTGAAGCCACCGGGGGAGCTGAAGCTTTCTTT. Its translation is CASSEATGGAEAFF.

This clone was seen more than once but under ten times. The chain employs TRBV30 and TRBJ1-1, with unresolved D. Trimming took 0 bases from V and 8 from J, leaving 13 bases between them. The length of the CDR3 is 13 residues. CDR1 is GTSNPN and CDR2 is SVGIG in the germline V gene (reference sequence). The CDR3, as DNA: TGTGCCTGGAGTGTACACTCCTCAGGAGAAGCTTTCTTT. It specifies CAWSVHSSGEAFF.

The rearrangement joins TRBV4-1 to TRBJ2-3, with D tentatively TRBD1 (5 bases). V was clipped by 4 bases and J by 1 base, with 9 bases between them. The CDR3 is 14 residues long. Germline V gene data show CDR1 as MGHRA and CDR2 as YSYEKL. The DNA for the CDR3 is TGCGCCAGCAGCCCAGGGTGGGGCACAGATACGCAGTATTTT. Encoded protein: CASSPGWGTDTQYF.

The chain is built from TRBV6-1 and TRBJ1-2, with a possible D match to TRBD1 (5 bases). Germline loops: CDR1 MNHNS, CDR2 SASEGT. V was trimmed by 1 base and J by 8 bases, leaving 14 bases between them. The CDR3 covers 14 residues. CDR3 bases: TGTGCCAGCAGTGAAGATCCAGGTTCAGGGGGCTACACCTTC. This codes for CASSEDPGSGGYTF.

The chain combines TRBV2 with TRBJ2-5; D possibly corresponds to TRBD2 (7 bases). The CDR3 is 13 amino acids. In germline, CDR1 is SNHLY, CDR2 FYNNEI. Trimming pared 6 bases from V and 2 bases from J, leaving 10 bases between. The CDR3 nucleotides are TGTGCCAGCAGGGGGGGGCAGCAAGAGACCCAGTACTTC. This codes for CASRGGQQETQYF.

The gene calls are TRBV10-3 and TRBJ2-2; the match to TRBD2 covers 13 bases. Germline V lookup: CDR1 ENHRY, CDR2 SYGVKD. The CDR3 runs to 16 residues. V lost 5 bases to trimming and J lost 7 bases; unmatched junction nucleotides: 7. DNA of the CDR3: TGTGCCATCAGTCCTAGGACTAGCGGGGGATTCGGGGAGCTGTTTTTT. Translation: CAISPRTSGGFGELFF.

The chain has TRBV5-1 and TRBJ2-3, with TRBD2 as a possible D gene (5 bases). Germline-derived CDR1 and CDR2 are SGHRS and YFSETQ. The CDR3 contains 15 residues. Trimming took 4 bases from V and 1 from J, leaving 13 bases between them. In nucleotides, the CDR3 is TGCGCCAGCAGCCCCGAGGCGGGCCGCACAGATACGCAGTATTTT. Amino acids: CASSPEAGRTDTQYF.

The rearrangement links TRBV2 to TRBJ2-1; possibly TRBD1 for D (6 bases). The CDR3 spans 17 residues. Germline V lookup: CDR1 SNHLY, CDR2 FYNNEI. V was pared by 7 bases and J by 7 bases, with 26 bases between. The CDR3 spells CASKGLTGPVRENEQFF. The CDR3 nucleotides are TGTGCCAGCAAAGGTCTGACAGGCCCCGTTCGTGAGAATGAGCAGTTCTTC.

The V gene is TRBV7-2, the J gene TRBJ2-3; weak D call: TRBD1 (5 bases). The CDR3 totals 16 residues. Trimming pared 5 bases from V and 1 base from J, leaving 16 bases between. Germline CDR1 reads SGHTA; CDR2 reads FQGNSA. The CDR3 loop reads CASSITPWGGTDTQYF. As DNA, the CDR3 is TGTGCCAGCAGCATTACCCCGTGGGGCGGCACAGATACGCAGTATTTT. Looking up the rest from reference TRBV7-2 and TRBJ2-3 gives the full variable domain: GAGVSQSPSNKVTEKGKDVELRCDPISGHTALYWYRQSLGQGLEFLIYFQGNSAPDKSGLPSDRFSAERTGGSVSTLTIQRTQQEDSAVYLCASSITPWGGTDTQYFGPGTRLTVL.

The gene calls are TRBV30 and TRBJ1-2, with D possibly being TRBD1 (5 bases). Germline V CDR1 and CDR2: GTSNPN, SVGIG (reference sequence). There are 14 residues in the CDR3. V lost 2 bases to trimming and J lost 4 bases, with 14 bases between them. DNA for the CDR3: TGTGCCTGGAGTAGGGCGGGGGGGACCTATGGCTACACCTTC. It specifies CAWSRAGGTYGYTF.

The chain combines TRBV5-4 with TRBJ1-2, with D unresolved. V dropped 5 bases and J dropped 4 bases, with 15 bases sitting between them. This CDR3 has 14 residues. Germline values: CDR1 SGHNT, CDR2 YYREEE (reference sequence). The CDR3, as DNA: TGTGCCAGCAGGACCGCCGAGGCCTCCTATGGCTACACCTTC. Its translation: CASRTAEASYGYTF.

The CDR3 sequence is CASSSHLAGGGDEQFF. CDR3 bases: TGTGCCAGCAGTTCCCATTTAGCGGGAGGAGGGGATGAGCAGTTCTTC. The chain carries TRBV28 and TRBJ2-1; 10 bases are a match to TRBD2. This CDR3 is 16 amino acids long. Germline V lookup: CDR1 MDHEN, CDR2 SYDVKM. V trimming: 4 bases; J trimming: 8 bases; junction bases outside the gene matches: 11.

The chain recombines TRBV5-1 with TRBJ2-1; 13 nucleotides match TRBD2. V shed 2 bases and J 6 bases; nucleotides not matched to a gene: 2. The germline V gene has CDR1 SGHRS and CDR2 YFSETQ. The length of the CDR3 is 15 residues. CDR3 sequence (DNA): TGCGCCAGCAGCTTCCGACTAGCGGGAGGCAATGAGCAGTTCTTC. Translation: CASSFRLAGGNEQFF.

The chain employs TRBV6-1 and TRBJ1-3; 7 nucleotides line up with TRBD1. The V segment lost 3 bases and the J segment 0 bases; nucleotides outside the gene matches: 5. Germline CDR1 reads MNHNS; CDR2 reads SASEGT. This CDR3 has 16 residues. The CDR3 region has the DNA TGTGCCAGCAGTGATAACAGGGGTTTCTCTGGAAACACCATATATTTT. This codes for CASSDNRGFSGNTIYF.

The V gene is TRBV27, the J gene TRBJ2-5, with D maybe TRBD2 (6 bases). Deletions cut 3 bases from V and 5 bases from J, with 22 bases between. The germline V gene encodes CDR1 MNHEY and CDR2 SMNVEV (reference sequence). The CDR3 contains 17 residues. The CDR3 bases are TGTGCCAGCAGTTTTGACCCCAGAGCAGGGAGGTGGGAGACCCAGTACTTC. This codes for CASSFDPRAGRWETQYF.

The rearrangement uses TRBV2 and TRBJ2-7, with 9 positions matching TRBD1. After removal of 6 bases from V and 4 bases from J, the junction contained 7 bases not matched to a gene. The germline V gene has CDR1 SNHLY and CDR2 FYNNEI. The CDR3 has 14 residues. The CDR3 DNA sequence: TGTGCCAGCAGGTTGGACAGGGGCTTATACGAGCAGTACTTC. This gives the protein CASRLDRGLYEQYF.

CDR3 protein: CASSGRTVNTEAFF. The CDR3 DNA follows: TGTGCCAGCAGTGGGAGGACGGTGAACACTGAAGCTTTCTTT. V and J are TRBV6-1 and TRBJ1-1; unclear D gene. The V gene lost 4 bases and the J gene lost 0 bases, with 9 bases spanning the gap. The length of the CDR3 is 14 residues. Germline V gene lookup returns CDR1 MNHNS and CDR2 SASEGT.